This record concerns one T cell receptor (beta chain) sequence. Its antigen is not identified. The record originates from a study of cytotoxic CD8 clonotypes in ibrutinib-treated CLL. This CDR3 has 15 residues. The V gene's germline CDR1 is LNHDA and CDR2 SQIVND (reference sequence). Trimming at V came to 6 bases and at J to 4 bases, leaving 8 bases not matched to a gene. The study, taken as a whole, reports: Having risen at ibrutinib response, clonality had fallen back toward baseline by progression.

A 1 in 200,000 to 1 in 1 million T cell depth was the sequencing target. Assay used: immunoSEQ multiplex PCR; TCRdb lists only in-frame clones, some missing. The sample includes around 140,000 clones, approximately 85% of them seen just once. This chain uses TRBV19 with TRBJ2-1; 8 nucleotides align to TRBD1. The input for sequencing was PBMCs, taken after 24 months of ibrutinib treatment. This receptor was identified in a human donor with chronic lymphocytic leukemia. CDR3: CASSPRQGLYNEQFF. CDR3 DNA: TGTGCCAGTAGCCCACGACAGGGGCTTTACAATGAGCAGTTCTTC.